This T cell receptor (beta chain) originates from a study of T cell responses to AZD1222 COVID-19 vaccine. The protocol was immunoSEQ multiplex PCR, while the TCRdb copy is restricted to in-frame clones and leaves out a portion. The sample lists some 150,000 clones, 80% to 90% seen once, with 3.5% to 4.5% in the top ten. This clone appeared a single time. Its antigen is not known. V shed 1 base and J 7 bases; nucleotides not matched to a gene: 17. The germline V gene has CDR1 SEHNR and CDR2 FQNEAQ (reference sequence). This CDR3 is 18 amino acids long. Broader study findings: Baseline seropositivity characterized only a handful of AZD1222 recipients.

The material was peripheral blood, obtained 28 days after the second dose of the MenACWY control vaccine. The sequence was collected from an adult who received the MenACWY meningococcal vaccine as a control. V gene TRBV7-9 combines with J gene TRBJ1-1; 8 bases are shared with TRBD1. The CDR3 loop reads CASSLVQGAISLTREAFF. CDR3 sequence (DNA): TGTGCCAGCAGCTTAGTTCAGGGGGCGATCTCACTTACCCGTGAAGCTTTCTTT.